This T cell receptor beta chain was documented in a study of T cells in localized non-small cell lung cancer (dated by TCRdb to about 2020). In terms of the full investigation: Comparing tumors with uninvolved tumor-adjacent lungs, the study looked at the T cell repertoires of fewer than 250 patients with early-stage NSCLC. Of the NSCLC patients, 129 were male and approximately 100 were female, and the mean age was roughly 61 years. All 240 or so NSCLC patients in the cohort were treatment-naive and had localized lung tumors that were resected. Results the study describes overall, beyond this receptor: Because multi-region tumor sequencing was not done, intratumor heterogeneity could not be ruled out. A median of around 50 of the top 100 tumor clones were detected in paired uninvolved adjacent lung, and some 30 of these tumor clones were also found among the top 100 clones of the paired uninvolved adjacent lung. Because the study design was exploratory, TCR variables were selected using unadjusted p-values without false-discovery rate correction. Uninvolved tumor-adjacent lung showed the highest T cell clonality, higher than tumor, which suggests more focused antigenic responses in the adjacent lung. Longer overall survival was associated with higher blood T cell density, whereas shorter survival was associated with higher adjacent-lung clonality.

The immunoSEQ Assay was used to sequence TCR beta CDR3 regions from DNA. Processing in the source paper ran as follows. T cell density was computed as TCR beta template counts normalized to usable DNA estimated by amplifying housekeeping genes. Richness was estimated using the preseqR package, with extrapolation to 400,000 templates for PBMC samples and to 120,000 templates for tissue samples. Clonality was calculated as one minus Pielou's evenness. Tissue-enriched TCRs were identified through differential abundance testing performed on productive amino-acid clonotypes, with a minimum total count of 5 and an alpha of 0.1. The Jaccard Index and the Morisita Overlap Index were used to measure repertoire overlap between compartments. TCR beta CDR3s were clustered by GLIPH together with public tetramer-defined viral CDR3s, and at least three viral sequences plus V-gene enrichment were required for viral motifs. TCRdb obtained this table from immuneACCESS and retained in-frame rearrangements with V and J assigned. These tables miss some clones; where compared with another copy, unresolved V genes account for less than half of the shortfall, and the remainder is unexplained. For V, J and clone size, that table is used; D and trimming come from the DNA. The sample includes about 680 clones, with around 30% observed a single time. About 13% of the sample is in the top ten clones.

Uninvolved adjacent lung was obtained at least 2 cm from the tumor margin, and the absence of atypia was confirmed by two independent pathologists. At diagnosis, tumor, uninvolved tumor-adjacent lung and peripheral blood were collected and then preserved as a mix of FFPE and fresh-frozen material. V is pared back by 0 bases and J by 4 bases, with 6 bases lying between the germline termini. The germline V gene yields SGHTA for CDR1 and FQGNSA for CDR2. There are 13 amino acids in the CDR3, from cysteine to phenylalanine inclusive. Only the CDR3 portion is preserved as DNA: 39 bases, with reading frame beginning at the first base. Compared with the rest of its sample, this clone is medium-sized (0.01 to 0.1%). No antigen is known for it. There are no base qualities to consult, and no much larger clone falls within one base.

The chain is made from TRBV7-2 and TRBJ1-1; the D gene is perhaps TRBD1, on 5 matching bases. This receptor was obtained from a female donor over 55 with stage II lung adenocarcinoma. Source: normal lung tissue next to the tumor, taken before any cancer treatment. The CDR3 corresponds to CASSLAQGTEAFF. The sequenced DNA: TGTGCCAGCAGCTTAGCGCAGGGCACTGAAGCTTTCTTT.